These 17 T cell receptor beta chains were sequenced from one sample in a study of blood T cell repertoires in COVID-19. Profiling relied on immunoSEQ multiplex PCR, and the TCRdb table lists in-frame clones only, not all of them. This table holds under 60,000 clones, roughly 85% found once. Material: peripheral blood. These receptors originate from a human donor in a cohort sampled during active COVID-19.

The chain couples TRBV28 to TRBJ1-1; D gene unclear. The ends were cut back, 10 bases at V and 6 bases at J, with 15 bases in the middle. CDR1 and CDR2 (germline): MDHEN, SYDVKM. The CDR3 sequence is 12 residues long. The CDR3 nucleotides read TGTGCCATGCCCGGAGGATTGGCTGAAGCTTTCTTT. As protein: CAMPGGLAEAFF.

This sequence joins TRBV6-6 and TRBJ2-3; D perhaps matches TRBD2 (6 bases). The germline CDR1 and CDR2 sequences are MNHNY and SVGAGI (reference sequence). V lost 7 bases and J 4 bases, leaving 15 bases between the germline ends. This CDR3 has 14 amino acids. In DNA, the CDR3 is TGTGCCAGCAAGCCCGGAGGGGACCCAGATACGCAGTATTTT. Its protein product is CASKPGGDPDTQYF.

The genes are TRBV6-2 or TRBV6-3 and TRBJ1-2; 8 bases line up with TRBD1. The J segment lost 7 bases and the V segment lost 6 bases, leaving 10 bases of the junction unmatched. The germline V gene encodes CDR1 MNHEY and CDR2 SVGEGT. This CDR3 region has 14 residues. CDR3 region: CASSPPTDRGGYTF. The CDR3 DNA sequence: TGTGCCAGCAGCCCACCGACCGACAGGGGTGGCTACACCTTC.

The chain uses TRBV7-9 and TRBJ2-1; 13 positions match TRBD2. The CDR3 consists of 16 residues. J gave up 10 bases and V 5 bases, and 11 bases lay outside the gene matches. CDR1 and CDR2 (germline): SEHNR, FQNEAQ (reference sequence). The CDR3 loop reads CASSPGLAGASGEQFF. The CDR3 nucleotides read TGTGCCAGCAGCCCCGGACTAGCGGGGGCCTCTGGGGAGCAGTTCTTC.

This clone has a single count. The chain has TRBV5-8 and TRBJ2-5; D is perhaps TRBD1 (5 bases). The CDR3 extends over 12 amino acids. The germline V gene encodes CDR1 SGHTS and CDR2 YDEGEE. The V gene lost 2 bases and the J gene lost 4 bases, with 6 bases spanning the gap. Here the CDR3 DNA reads TGTGCCAGCAGCTTTAGGGGAGAGACCCAGTACTTC. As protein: CASSFRGETQYF.

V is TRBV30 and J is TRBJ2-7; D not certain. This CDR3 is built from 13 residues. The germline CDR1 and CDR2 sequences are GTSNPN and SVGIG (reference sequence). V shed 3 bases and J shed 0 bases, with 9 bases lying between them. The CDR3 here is CAWRAQYSYEQYF. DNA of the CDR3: TGTGCCTGGAGGGCACAGTACTCCTACGAGCAGTACTTC.

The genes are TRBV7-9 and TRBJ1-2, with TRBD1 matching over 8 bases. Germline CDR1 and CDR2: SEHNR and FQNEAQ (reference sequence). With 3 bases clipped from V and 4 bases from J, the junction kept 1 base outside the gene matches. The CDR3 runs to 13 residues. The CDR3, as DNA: TGTGCCAGCAGCTTGGGACAGGTCTATGGCTACACCTTC. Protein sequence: CASSLGQVYGYTF.

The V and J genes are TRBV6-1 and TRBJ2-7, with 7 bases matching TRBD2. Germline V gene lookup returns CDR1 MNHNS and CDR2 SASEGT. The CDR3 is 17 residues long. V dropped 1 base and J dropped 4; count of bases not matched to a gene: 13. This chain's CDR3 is CASSEEWTRWVRYEQYF. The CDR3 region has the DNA TGTGCCAGCAGTGAAGAATGGACTAGGTGGGTAAGGTACGAGCAGTACTTC.

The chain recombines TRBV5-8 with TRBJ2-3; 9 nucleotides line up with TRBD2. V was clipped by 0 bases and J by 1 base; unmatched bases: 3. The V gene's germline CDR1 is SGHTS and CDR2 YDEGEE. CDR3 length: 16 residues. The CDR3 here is CASSLGRTSGTDTQYF. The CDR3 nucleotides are TGTGCCAGCAGCTTGGGCCGGACTAGCGGCACAGATACGCAGTATTTT.

The CDR3 region is CAWDTSGQETQYF. The CDR3 DNA follows: TGTGCCTGGGATACTAGCGGCCAAGAGACCCAGTACTTC. The chain couples TRBV30 to TRBJ2-5; 8 bases are shared with TRBD2. In germline, CDR1 is GTSNPN, CDR2 SVGIG (reference sequence). The CDR3 is 13 amino acids. After removal of 5 bases from V and 1 base from J, the junction contained 3 bases not matched to a gene.

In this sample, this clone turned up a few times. CDR3 sequence (DNA): TGTGCCAGCAGCTTGGACAGGGGAGATCAGCCCCAGCATTTT. Translation: CASSLDRGDQPQHF. The genes are TRBV5-4 and TRBJ1-5; 7 bases map to TRBD1. The ends lost 0 bases at V and 5 bases at J; junction bases unmatched: 2. From germline, CDR1 is SGHNT and CDR2 YYREEE (reference sequence). This CDR3 comprises 14 residues.

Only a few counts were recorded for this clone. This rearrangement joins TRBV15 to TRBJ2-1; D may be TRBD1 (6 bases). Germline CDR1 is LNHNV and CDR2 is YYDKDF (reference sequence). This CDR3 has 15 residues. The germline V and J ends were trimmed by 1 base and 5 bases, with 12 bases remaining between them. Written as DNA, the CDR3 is TGTGCCACCAGCAGAGTTCCAGGGGACAACAATGAGCAGTTCTTC. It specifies CATSRVPGDNNEQFF. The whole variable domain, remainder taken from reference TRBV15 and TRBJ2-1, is DAMVIQNPRYQVTQFGKPVTLSCSQTLNHNVMYWYQQKSSQAPKLLFHYYDKDFNNEADTPDNFQSRRPNTSFCFLDIRSPGLGDTAMYLCATSRVPGDNNEQFFGPGTRLTVL.

The CDR3 here is CASSGGQRLEQYF. In DNA form, the CDR3 reads TGTGCCAGCAGTGGTGGACAGCGACTCGAGCAGTACTTC. The V gene is TRBV2, the J gene TRBJ2-7; the D gene is possibly TRBD1 (6 bases). The CDR3 loop spans 13 amino acids. Germline V CDR1 and CDR2: SNHLY, FYNNEI. Trimming left V 4 bases short and J 6 bases short, with 13 bases between.

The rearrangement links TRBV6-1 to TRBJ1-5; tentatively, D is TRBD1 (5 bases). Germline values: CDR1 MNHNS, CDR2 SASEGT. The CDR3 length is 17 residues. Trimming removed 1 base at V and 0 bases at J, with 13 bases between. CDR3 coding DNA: TGTGCCAGCAGTGAAGGTTTAGGGGCAGATAGCAATCAGCCCCAGCATTTT. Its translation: CASSEGLGADSNQPQHF.

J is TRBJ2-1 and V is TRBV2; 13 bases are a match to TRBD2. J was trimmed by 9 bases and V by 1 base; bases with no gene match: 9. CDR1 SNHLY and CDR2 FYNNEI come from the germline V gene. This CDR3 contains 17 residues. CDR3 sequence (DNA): TGTGCCAGCAGTGAAGGTCTGGGGACTAGCGGGGTGGGTGAGCAGTTCTTC. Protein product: CASSEGLGTSGVGEQFF.

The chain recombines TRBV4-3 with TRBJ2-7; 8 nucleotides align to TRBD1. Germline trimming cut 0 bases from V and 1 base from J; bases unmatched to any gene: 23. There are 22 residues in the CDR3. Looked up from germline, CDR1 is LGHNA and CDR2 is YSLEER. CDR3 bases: TGCGCCAGCAGCCAAGATTGGGACTTCGAACCGGGACAGGCGATCCTATCCTACGAGCAGTACTTC. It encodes CASSQDWDFEPGQAILSYEQYF.

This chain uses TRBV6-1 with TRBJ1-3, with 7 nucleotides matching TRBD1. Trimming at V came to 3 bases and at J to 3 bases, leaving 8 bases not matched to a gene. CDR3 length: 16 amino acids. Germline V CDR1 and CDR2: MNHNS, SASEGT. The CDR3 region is CASSDLSGGGGNTIYF. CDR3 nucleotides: TGTGCCAGCAGTGACCTTTCAGGGGGTGGTGGAAACACCATATATTTT.